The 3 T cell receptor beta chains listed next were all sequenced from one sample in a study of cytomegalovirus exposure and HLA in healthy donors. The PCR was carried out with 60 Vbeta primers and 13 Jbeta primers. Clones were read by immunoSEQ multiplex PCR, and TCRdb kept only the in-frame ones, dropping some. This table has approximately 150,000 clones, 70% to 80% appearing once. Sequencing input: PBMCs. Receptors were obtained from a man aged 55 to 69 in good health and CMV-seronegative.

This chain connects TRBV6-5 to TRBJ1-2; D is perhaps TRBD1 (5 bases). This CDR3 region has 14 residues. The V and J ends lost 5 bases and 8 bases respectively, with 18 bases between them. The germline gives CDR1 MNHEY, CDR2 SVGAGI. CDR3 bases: TGTGCCAGCAGTGACCAGGGAGGATTGATCGGCTACACCTTC. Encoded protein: CASSDQGGLIGYTF.

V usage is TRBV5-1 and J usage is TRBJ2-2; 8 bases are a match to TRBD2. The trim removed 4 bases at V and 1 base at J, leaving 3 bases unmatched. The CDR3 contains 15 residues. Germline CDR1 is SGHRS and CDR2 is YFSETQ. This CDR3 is CASSEGLGNTGELFF. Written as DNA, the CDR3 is TGCGCCAGCAGCGAGGGACTAGGGAACACCGGGGAGCTGTTTTTT. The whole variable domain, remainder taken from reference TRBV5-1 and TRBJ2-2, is KAGVTQTPRYLIKTRGQQVTLSCSPISGHRSVSWYQQTPGQGLQFLFEYFSETQRNKGNFPGRFSGRQFSNSRSEMNVSTLELGDSALYLCASSEGLGNTGELFFGEGSRLTVL.

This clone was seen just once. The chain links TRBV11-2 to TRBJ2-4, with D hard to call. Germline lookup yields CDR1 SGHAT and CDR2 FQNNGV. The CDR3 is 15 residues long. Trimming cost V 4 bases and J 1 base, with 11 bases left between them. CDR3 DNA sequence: TGTGCCAGCAGCTCCGTTCGTCGTGCCAAAAACATTCAGTACTTC. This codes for CASSSVRRAKNIQYF.